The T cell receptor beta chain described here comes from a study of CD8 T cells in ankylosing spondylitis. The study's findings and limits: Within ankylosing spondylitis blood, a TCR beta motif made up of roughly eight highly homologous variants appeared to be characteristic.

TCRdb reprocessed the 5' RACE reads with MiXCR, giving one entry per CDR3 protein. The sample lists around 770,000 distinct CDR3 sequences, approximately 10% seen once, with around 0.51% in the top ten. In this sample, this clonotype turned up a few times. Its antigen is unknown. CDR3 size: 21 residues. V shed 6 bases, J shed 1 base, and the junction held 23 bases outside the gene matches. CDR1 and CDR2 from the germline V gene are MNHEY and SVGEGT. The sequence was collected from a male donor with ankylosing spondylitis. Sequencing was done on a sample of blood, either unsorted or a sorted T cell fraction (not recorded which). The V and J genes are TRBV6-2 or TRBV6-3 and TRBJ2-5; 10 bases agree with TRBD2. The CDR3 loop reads CASSYPNKREGRWVPQETQYF. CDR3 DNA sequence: TGTGCCAGCAGCTACCCAAATAAGCGGGAGGGCCGATGGGTCCCCCAAGAGACCCAGTACTTC.